Each of the 5 T cell receptor beta chains below was sequenced from the same sample in a study of long-term antiretroviral therapy in people with HIV. Researchers report immunoSEQ v3.0 was run at survey level. Some clones are missing from TCRdb's copy, which holds only in-frame ones; the method was immunoSEQ multiplex PCR. Here the sample spans 25,000 to 35,000 clones, roughly 86% being singletons. The starting material was unsorted PBMCs, obtained 0.8 years after starting antiretroviral therapy. The source is a woman aged 30 to 39 with HIV.

The gene calls are TRBV5-1 and TRBJ1-4; no reliable D call. CDR1 and CDR2 from the germline V gene are SGHRS and YFSETQ. The CDR3 contains 11 residues. V was shortened by 3 bases and J by 5 bases, with 2 bases between the two germline ends. CDR3 amino acids: CASSSNEKLFF. The CDR3, as DNA: TGCGCCAGCAGCTCCAATGAAAAACTGTTTTTT.

This clone was counted a single time. The chain has TRBV28 and TRBJ1-1; no clear D. Deletions cut 3 bases from V and 4 bases from J, with 9 bases between. This CDR3 has 13 amino acids. Germline assignment: CDR1 MDHEN and CDR2 SYDVKM. CDR3 amino acids: CASSFLGGTEAFF. The CDR3 region has the DNA TGTGCCAGCAGTTTTTTGGGTGGCACTGAAGCTTTCTTT.

V and J are TRBV6-6 and TRBJ1-2; a weak D match, TRBD1 (6 bases). This CDR3 is built from 16 residues. Trimming took 5 bases from V and 5 from J, leaving 21 bases between them. CDR1 is MNHNY and CDR2 is SVGAGI in the germline V gene (reference sequence). CDR3 sequence: CASSAGGGRIWYGYTF. The CDR3 DNA reads TGTGCCAGCAGTGCGGGGGGGGGCAGGATTTGGTATGGCTACACCTTC.

This clone has only one observation. The genes are TRBV30 and TRBJ2-6; D may be TRBD1 or TRBD2 (5 bases each). Trimming stripped 1 base from V and 4 bases from J, with 11 bases between. The CDR3 has 15 residues. The V gene's germline CDR1 is GTSNPN and CDR2 SVGIG (reference sequence). The CDR3 DNA is TGTGCCTGGAGTGCAGGGACGGGGGGGGCCAACGTCCTGACTTTC. This translates into CAWSAGTGGANVLTF.

The V gene is TRBV18, the J gene TRBJ1-6; D unresolved. CDR3 length: 14 amino acids. Looked up from germline, CDR1 is KGHSH and CDR2 is LQKENI. The germline V and J ends were trimmed by 3 bases and 5 bases, with 8 bases remaining between them. This CDR3 reads CASSPDRNNSPLHF. The CDR3 nucleotides read TGTGCCAGCTCACCGGACCGGAATAATTCACCCCTCCACTTT.